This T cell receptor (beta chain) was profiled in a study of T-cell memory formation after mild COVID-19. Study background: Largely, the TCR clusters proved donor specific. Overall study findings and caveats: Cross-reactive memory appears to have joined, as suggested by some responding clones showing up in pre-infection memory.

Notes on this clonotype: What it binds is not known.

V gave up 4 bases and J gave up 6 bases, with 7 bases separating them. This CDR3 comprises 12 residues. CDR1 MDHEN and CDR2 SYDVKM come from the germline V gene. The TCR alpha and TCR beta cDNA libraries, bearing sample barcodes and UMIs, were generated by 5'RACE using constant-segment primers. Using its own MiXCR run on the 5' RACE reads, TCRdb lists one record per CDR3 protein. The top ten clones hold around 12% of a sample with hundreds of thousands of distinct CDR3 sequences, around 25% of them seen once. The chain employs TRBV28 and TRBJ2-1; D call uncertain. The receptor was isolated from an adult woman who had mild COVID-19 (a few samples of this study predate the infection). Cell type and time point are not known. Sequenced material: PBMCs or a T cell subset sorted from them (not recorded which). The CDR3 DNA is TGTGCCAGCAGTTCGGCCCGCAATGAGCAGTTCTTC. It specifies CASSSARNEQFF.